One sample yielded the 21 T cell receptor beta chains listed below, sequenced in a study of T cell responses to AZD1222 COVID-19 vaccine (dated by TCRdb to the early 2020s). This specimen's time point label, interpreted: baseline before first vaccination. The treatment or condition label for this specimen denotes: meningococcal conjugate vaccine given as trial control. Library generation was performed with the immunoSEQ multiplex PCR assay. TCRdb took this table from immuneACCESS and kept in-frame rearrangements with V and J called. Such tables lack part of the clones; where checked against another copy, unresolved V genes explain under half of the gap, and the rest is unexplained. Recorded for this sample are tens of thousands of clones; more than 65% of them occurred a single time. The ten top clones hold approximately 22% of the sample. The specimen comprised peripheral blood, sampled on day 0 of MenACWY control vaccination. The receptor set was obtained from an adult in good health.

The CDR3 spells CASSSKTRTSGRPLPDTQYF. CDR3 DNA sequence: TGTGCCAGCAGCTCGAAAACCAGGACTAGCGGGAGGCCACTCCCAGATACGCAGTATTTT. The V and J genes are TRBV13 and TRBJ2-3; TRBD2 matches at 14 bases. The CDR3 length is 20 residues. Trimming took 4 bases from V and 4 from J; bases not matched to a gene: 16. Germline V gene data show CDR1 as PRHDT and CDR2 as FYEKMQ (reference sequence).

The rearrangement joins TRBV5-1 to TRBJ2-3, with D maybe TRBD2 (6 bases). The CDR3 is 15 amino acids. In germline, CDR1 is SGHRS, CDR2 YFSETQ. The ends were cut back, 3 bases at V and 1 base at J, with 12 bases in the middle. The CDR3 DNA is TGCGCCAGCAGCTCGGAAAGCGGGCGCACAGATACGCAGTATTTT. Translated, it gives CASSSESGRTDTQYF.

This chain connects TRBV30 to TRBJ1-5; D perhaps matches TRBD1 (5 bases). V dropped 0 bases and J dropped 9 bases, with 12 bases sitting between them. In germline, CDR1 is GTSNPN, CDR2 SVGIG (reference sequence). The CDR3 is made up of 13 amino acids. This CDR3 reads CAWSVQALGPQHF. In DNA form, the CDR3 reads TGTGCCTGGAGTGTACAGGCCCTCGGGCCCCAGCATTTT.

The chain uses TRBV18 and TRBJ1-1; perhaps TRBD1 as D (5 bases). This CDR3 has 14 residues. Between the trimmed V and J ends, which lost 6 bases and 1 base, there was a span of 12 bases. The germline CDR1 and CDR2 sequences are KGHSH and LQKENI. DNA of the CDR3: TGTGCCAGCTCCACGGGACTGGAGAACACTGAAGCTTTCTTT. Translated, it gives CASSTGLENTEAFF.

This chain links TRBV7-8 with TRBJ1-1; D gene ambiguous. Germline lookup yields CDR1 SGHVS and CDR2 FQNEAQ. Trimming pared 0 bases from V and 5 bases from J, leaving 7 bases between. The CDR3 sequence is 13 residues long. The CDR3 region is CASSLAPVTEAFF. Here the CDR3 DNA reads TGTGCCAGCAGCTTAGCTCCCGTAACTGAAGCTTTCTTT.

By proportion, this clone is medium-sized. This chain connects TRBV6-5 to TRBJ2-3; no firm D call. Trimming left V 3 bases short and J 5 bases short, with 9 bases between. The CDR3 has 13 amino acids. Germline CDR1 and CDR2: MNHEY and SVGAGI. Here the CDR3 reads CASSYERGDTQYF. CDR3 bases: TGTGCCAGCAGTTATGAGCGCGGAGATACGCAGTATTTT.

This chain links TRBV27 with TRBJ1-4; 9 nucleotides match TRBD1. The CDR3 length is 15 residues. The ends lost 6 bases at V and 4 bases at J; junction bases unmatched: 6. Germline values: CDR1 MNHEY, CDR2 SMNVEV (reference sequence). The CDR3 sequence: CASRSTGGFNEKLFF. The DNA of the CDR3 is TGTGCCAGCAGATCGACAGGGGGATTTAATGAAAAACTGTTTTTT.

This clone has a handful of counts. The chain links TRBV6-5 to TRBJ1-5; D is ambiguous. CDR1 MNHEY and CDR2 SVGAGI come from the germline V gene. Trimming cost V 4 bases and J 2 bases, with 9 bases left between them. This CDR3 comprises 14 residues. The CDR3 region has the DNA TGTGCCAGCAGTTCCTCTCGGGGCAATCAGCCCCAGCATTTT. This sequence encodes CASSSSRGNQPQHF.

This CDR3 reads CASSATQTSFGKNIQYF. CDR3 bases: TGTGCCAGCAGCGCCACACAGACTAGCTTTGGCAAAAACATTCAGTACTTC. The V call is TRBV9, the J call TRBJ2-4, with TRBD2 matching over 7 bases. V lost 3 bases to trimming and J lost 3 bases; unmatched junction nucleotides: 12. Germline assignment: CDR1 SGDLS and CDR2 YYNGEE. CDR3 size: 17 residues.

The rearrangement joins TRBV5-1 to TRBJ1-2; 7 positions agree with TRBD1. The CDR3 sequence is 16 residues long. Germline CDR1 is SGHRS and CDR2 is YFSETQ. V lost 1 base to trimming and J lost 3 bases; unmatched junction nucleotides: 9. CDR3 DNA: TGCGCCAGCAGCTTGAGTACAGGGGAGGGCCACTATGGCTACACCTTC. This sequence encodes CASSLSTGEGHYGYTF.

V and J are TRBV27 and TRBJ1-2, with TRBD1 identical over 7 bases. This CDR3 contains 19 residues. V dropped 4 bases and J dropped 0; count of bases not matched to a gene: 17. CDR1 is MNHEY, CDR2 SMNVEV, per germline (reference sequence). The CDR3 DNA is TGTGCCAGCAGTTATAGGTCTCTCCCCGGGACAGCAACTAACTATGGCTACACCTTC. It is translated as CASSYRSLPGTATNYGYTF.

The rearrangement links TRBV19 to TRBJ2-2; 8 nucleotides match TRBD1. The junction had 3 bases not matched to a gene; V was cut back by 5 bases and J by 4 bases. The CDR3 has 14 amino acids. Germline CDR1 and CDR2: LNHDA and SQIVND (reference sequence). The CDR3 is CASSPGTGTGELFF. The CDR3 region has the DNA TGTGCCAGTAGTCCAGGGACAGGCACCGGGGAGCTGTTTTTT.

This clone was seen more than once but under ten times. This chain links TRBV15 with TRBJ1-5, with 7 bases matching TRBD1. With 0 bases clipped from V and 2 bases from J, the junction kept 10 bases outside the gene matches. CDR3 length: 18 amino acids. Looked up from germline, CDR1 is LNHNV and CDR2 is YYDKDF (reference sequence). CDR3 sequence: CATSRDSNTGVGNQPQHF. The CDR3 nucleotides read TGTGCCACCAGCAGAGATAGTAACACAGGGGTTGGCAATCAGCCCCAGCATTTT.

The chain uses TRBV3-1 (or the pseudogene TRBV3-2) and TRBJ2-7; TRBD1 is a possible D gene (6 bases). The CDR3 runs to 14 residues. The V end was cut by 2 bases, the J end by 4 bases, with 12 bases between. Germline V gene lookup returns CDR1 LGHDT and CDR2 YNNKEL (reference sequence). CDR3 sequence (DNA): TGTGCCAGCAGCCAAAAACAGGGTCGGTACGAGCAGTACTTC. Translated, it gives CASSQKQGRYEQYF.

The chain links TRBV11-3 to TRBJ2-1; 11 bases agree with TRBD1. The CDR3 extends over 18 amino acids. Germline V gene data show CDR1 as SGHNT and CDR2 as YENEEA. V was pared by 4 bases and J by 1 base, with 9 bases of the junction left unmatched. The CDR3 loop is CASSSPRTGGISYNEQFF. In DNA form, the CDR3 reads TGTGCCAGCAGCTCCCCCCGGACAGGGGGCATTTCCTACAATGAGCAGTTCTTC.

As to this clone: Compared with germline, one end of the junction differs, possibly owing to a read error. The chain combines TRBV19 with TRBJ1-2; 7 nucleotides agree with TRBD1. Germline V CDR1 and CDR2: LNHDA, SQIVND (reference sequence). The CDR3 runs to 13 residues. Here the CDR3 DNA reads TGTGCCAGTAGTACAACAGGGGACTACGGCTACACCTTC. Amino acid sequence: CASSTTGDYGYTF.

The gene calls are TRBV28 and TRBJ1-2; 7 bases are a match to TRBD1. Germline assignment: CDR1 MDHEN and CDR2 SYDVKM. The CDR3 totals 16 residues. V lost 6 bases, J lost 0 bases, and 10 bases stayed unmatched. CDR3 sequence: CASSPTSDRPNYGYTF. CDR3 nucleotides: TGTGCCAGCAGCCCGACCTCGGACAGGCCTAACTATGGCTACACCTTC.

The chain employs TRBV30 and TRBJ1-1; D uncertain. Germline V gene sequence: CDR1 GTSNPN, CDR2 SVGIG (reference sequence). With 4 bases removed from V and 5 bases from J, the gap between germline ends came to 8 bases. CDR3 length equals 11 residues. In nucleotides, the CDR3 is TGTGCCTGGAAGGGAGGTACTGAAGCTTTCTTT. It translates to CAWKGGTEAFF.

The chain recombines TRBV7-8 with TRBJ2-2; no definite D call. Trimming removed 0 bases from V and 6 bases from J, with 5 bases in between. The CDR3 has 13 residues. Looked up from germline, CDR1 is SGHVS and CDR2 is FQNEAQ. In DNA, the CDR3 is TGTGCCAGCAGCTTAGCGTCTGCCGGGGAGCTGTTTTTT. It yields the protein CASSLASAGELFF.

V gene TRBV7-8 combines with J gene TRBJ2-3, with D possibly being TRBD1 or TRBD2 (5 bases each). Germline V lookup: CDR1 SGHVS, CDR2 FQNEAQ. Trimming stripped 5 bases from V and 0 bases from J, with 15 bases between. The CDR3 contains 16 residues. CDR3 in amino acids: CASSDFWGSSTDTQYF. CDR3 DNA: TGTGCCAGCAGCGATTTTTGGGGGTCAAGCACAGATACGCAGTATTTT. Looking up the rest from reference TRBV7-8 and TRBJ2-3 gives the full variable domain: GAGVSQSPRYKVAKRGQDVALRCDPISGHVSLFWYQQALGQGPEFLTYFQNEAQLDKSGLPSDRFFAERPEGSVSTLKIQRTQQEDSAVYLCASSDFWGSSTDTQYFGPGTRLTVL.

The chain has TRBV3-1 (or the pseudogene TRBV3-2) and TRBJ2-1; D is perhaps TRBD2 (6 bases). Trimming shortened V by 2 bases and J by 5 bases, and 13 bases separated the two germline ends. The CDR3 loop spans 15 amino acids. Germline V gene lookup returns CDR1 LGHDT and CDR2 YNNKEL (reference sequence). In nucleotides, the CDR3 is TGTGCCAGCAGCCAAAGGACTAAGCGGGACAATGAGCAGTTCTTC. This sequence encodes CASSQRTKRDNEQFF.